The 8 T cell receptor beta chains below come from one sample, sequenced in a study of T cell responses to AZD1222 COVID-19 vaccine. Only in-frame clones appear in the TCRdb table, and some are missing; sequencing was by immunoSEQ multiplex PCR. The profile covers around 120,000 clones, with around 93% appearing a single time and over 7.5% taken by the ten largest. Material: peripheral blood, obtained 28 days after the second AZD1222 dose. The receptors here all came from an adult who received the AZD1222 COVID-19 vaccine.

DNA for the CDR3: TGTGCCAGCAGCCAAGCGACTAGCGGGGGATCCTACGAGCAGTACTTC. Protein product: CASSQATSGGSYEQYF. The chain has TRBV4-2 and TRBJ2-7; 12 nucleotides line up with TRBD2. The ends lost 1 base at V and 1 base at J; junction bases unmatched: 2. Germline CDR1 LGHNA, CDR2 YNFKEQ. This CDR3 has 16 residues.

The chain carries TRBV9 and TRBJ2-3; D assignment may be TRBD1 or TRBD2 (5 bases each). The CDR3 has 15 residues. V dropped 0 bases and J dropped 5 bases, with 13 bases sitting between them. CDR1 is SGDLS, CDR2 YYNGEE, per germline. The CDR3 nucleotides read TGTGCCAGCAGCGTAGGTGTTGGGGCGGGAGATACGCAGTATTTT. Translated: CASSVGVGAGDTQYF.

The V and J genes are TRBV23-1 and TRBJ1-4; TRBD1 might be the D (6 bases). TRBV23-1 is known as an ORF, though its function is uncertain. V dropped 0 bases and J dropped 0 bases, with 8 bases sitting between them. CDR3 length: 16 residues. The DNA of the CDR3 is TGCGCCAGCAGTCAATCGGACAGCCCAACTAATGAAAAACTGTTTTTT. It yields the protein CASSQSDSPTNEKLFF.

This chain connects TRBV11-2 to TRBJ2-5, with 9 bases that match TRBD1. Trimming took 3 bases from V and 2 from J; bases not matched to a gene: 7. CDR1 and CDR2 from the germline V gene are SGHAT and FQNNGV. This CDR3 contains 16 residues. The chain's CDR3 is CASSLGQGGGQETQYF. In DNA form, the CDR3 reads TGTGCCAGCAGCTTGGGACAGGGCGGAGGACAAGAGACCCAGTACTTC.

The V gene is TRBV7-9, the J gene TRBJ1-6; D gene uncertain. This CDR3 has 14 amino acids. Germline V CDR1 and CDR2: SEHNR, FQNEAQ (reference sequence). Trimming cost V 1 base and J 5 bases, with 6 bases left between them. The CDR3 bases are TGTGCCAGCAGCTTAGACGCGGATAATTCACCCCTCCACTTT. Translating gives CASSLDADNSPLHF.

This sequence joins TRBV6-4 and TRBJ2-3; the D gene could be TRBD1 or TRBD2 (5 bases each). This CDR3 is built from 15 residues. Germline CDR1 is MRHNA and CDR2 is SNTAGT. The ends were cut back, 2 bases at V and 4 bases at J, with 13 bases in the middle. The CDR3 sequence is CASSDTGHVADTQYF. CDR3 in DNA: TGTGCCAGCAGTGACACGGGGCACGTGGCAGATACGCAGTATTTT.

The chain joins TRBV19 to TRBJ2-1; 7 bases are shared with TRBD1. Germline CDR1 is LNHDA and CDR2 is SQIVND (reference sequence). V shed 6 bases and J 7 bases; nucleotides not matched to a gene: 12. CDR3 length: 15 amino acids. DNA of the CDR3: TGTGCCAGTAGCCAAGACAGGGAAAAATTGAATGAGCAGTTCTTC. Protein sequence: CASSQDREKLNEQFF. Using reference TRBV19 and TRBJ2-1 for the parts outside the CDR3, the full variable domain is DGGITQSPKYLFRKEGQNVTLSCEQNLNHDAMYWYRQDPGQGLRLIYYSQIVNDFQKGDIAEGYSVSREKKESFPLTVTSAQKNPTAFYLCASSQDREKLNEQFFGPGTRLTVL.

The gene calls are TRBV28 and TRBJ2-5; D perhaps matches TRBD1 (5 bases). The V gene lost 2 bases and the J gene lost 3 bases, with 16 bases spanning the gap. This CDR3 region has 16 residues. Per germline, CDR1 MDHEN and CDR2 SYDVKM. CDR3 nucleotide sequence: TGTGCCAGCAGTTTACCGGCTAGGGGCACCAAAGAGACCCAGTACTTC. Encoded protein: CASSLPARGTKETQYF.